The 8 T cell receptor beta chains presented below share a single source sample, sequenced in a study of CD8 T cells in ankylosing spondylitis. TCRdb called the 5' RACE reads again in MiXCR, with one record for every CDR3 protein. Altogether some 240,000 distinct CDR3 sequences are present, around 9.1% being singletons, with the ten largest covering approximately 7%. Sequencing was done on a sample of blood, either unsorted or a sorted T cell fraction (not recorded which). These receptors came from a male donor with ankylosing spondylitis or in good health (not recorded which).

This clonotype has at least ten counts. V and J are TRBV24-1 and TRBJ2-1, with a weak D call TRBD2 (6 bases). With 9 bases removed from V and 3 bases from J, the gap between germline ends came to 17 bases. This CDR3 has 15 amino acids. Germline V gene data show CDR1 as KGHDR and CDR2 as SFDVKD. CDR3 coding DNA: TGTGCCACCCTTGGGGGGACCCTTCTCTACAATGAGCAGTTCTTC. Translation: CATLGGTLLYNEQFF.

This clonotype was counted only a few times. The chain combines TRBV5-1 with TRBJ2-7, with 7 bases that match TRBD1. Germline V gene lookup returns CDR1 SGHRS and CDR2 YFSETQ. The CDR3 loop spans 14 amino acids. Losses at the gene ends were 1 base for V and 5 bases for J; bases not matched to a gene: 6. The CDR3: CASSLQGVFDEQYF. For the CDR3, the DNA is TGCGCCAGCAGCTTGCAGGGGGTTTTCGACGAGCAGTACTTC.

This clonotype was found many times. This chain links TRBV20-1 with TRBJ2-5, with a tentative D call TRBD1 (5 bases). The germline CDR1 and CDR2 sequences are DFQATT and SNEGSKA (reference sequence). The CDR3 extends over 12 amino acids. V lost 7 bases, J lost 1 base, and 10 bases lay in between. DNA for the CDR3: TGCAGTGGGGGCTGGGGCCAAGAGACCCAGTACTTC. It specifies CSGGWGQETQYF.

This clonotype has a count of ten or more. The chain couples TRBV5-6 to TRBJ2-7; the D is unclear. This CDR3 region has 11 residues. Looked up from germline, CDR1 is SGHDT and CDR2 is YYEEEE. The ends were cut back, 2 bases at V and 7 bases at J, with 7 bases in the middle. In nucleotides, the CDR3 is TGTGCCAGCAGCTTTCTGGTGGAGCAGTACTTC. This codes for CASSFLVEQYF.

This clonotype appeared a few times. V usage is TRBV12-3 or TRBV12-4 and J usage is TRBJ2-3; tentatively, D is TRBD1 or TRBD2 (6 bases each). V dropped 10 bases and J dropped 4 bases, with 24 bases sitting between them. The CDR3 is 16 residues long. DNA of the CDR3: TGTGCCAACCCCCGGAATAATGAGGGGGGCGCAGATACGCAGTATTTT. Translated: CANPRNNEGGADTQYF.

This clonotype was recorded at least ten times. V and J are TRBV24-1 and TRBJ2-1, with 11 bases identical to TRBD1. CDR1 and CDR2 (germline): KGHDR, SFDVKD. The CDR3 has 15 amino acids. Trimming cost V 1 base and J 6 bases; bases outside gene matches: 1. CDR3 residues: CATSDFGTGGNEQFF. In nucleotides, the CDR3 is TGTGCCACCAGTGATTTCGGGACAGGGGGCAATGAGCAGTTCTTC.

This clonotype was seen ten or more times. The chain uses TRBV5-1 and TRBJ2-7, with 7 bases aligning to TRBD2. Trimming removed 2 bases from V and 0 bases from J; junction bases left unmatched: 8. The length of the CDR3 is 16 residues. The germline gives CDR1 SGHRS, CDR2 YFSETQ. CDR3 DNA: TGCGCCAGCAGCTTAGAAACTAGCGATCACTCCTACGAGCAGTACTTC. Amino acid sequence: CASSLETSDHSYEQYF.

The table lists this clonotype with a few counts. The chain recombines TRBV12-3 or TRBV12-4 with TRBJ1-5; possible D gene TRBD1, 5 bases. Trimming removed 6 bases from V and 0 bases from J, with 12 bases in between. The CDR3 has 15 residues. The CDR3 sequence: CASRQGPYSNQPQHF. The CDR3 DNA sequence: TGTGCCAGCAGGCAGGGTCCTTATAGCAATCAGCCCCAGCATTTT.